These 21 T cell receptor beta chains share one sample of origin, sequenced in a study of tissue T cells after allogeneic stem cell transplantation. Assay: immunoSEQ multiplex PCR; the TCRdb copy retains only in-frame clones and omits some. The profile shows roughly 45,000 clones, less than 75% of them singletons. Sequenced: sorted cells pooled from one or two spleens. The receptor source for this set is a pool of C57BL/6 mice in good health.

To note about this clone: Mouse gene names and germline throughout. The read finishes 1 residue shy of the CDR3 end, and the germline J gene is used to complete it. The V call is TRBV26, the J call TRBJ2-4; 8 bases match TRBD2. This CDR3 has 14 amino acids. Germline assignment: CDR1 KGHPV and CDR2 FQNQEV (reference sequence). After removal of 6 bases from V and 4 bases from J, the junction contained 6 bases not matched to a gene. The CDR3 region is CASSLWGGENTLYF. CDR3 DNA (partial): TGTGCCAGCAGCCTTTGGGGGGGGGAAAACACCTTGTAC.

Details on this clone: Mouse germline and gene names are used. With the read ending 1 residue before the CDR3 end, the germline J gene is used to fill in that end. The chain couples TRBV13-2 to TRBJ1-2; a possible D gene is TRBD1 (5 bases). The length of the CDR3 is 14 residues. Trimming shortened V by 0 bases and J by 2 bases, and 8 bases separated the two germline ends. Germline CDR1 NNHNN, CDR2 SYGAGS (reference sequence). This CDR3 is CASGDAAGNSDYTF. CDR3 bases read: TGTGCCAGCGGTGATGCGGCAGGGAACTCCGACTACACC.

In the case of this clone: Mouse names are used for the genes. The read halts 1 residue ahead of the CDR3 end, with the missing end drawn from the germline J gene. The J gene is TRBJ2-5, the V gene TRBV12-2; D gene unclear. The germline gives CDR1 SGHLS, CDR2 HYDKME. The CDR3 is 13 residues long. Trimming pared 1 base from V and 4 bases from J, leaving 8 bases between. CDR3 DNA, as far as it was read: TGTGCCAGCTCTCTATTTACTGAAGACACCCAGTAC. This codes for CASSLFTEDTQY. The full CDR3 protein is CASSLFTEDTQYF. The variable domain in full, completed from reference TRBV12-2 and TRBJ2-5, reads NSGVVQSPRYIIKGKGERSILKCIPISGHLSVAWYQQTQGQELKFFIQHYDKMERDKGNLPSRFSVQQFDDYHSEMNMSALELEDSAVYFCASSLFTEDTQYFGPGTRLLVL.

Comments on this clone: Gene names and germline match the mouse. The read is 1 residue too short to cover the CDR3 end, so that end is filled in from the germline J gene. V usage is TRBV3 and J usage is TRBJ2-2; 11 bases match TRBD2. V lost 0 bases, J lost 6 bases, and 3 bases stayed unmatched. Germline CDR1 is SNHLY and CDR2 is FYNGKV (reference sequence). The CDR3 extends over 16 amino acids. The CDR3 DNA, read in part, is TGTGCCAGCAGCTTAGCCACTGGGGGGGCGCCCGGGCAGCTCTAC. It translates to CASSLATGGAPGQLY. The full CDR3 reads CASSLATGGAPGQLYF.

Comment on this clone: Gene names and germline match the mouse. The read terminates 1 residue ahead of where the CDR3 ends, so the germline J gene completes it. The chain carries TRBV1 and TRBJ1-5; D remains ambiguous. Germline V gene data show CDR1 as NSQYPW and CDR2 as LRSPGD (reference sequence). The CDR3 sequence is 13 residues long. Trimming took off 3 bases at V and 3 bases at J, with 6 bases between the two ends. CDR3 DNA (partial): TGCACCTGCAGTGCTCAGAGCAACCAGGCTCCGCTT. The encoded protein is CTCSAQSNQAPL. The whole CDR3 sequence reads CTCSAQSNQAPLF.

Notes on this clone: Mouse gene names apply. The read finishes 1 residue shy of the CDR3 end, and the germline J gene is used to complete it. This chain connects TRBV16 to TRBJ2-3; D remains ambiguous. V was clipped by 0 bases and J by 2 bases, with 6 bases between them. This CDR3 comprises 14 residues. Germline V gene data show CDR1 as SGHSA and CDR2 as FRNQAP. The CDR3 here is CASSLEGFAETLYF. Incomplete CDR3 DNA: TGTGCAAGCAGCTTAGAGGGGTTTGCAGAAACGCTGTAT.

As concerns this clone: Genes and germline are mouse. Read sequence stops 1 residue before the CDR3 end, and the germline J gene provides the missing end. J is TRBJ2-1 and V is TRBV15; 9 bases align to TRBD2. Germline trimming cut 3 bases from V and 5 bases from J; bases unmatched to any gene: 2. Germline V lookup: CDR1 SGHND, CDR2 FRSKSL. The CDR3 is 14 residues long. CDR3 DNA (partial): TGTGCCAGCAGTTTGGCTGGGGGGGATGCTGAGCAGTTC. This gives the protein CASSLAGGDAEQF. The CDR3 in its entirety is CASSLAGGDAEQFF. Using reference TRBV15 and TRBJ2-1 for the parts outside the CDR3, the full variable domain is DAGVTQTPRHEVAEKGQTIILKCEPVSGHNDLFWYRQTKIQGLELLSYFRSKSLMEDGGAFKDRFKAEMLNSSFSTLKIQPTEPKDSAVYLCASSLAGGDAEQFFGPGTRLTVL.

Worth noting for this clone: The germline and genes are mouse ones. The sequence runs out 1 residue before the end of the CDR3; the remainder is reconstructed from the germline J gene. The same CDR3 also results from other DNA sequences found in this sample. The chain employs TRBV13-2 and TRBJ2-3; possibly TRBD2 for D (7 bases). With 0 bases removed from V and 3 bases from J, the gap between germline ends came to 17 bases. The germline gives CDR1 NNHNN, CDR2 SYGAGS (reference sequence). The CDR3 has 17 amino acids. Partial CDR3 DNA: TGTGCCAGCGGTGATGCAAGACTAGGGGGGCGCGCAGAAACGCTGTAT. It encodes CASGDARLGGRAETLY. The entire CDR3 is CASGDARLGGRAETLYF.

The sample holds one count of this clone. The gene names given are mouse names. The read is 1 residue too short to cover the CDR3 end, so that end is filled in from the germline J gene. The rearrangement links TRBV13-1 to TRBJ2-2, with a tentative D call TRBD1 (5 bases). Germline V gene sequence: CDR1 NSHNY, CDR2 SYGAGN. The length of the CDR3 is 13 residues. V lost 2 bases and J lost 3, with 5 bases in between. CDR3 residues: CASSDRDTGQLYF. The CDR3 DNA, read in part, is TGTGCCAGCAGTGACAGGGACACCGGGCAGCTCTAC.

Regarding this clone: The genes are named according to mouse. The read ends 1 residue shy of where the CDR3 ends; the end is completed using the germline J gene. The chain recombines TRBV13-1 with TRBJ2-7; TRBD1 matches 7 bases. Trimming cost V 2 bases and J 3 bases; bases outside gene matches: 2. Germline values: CDR1 NSHNY, CDR2 SYGAGN. CDR3 length equals 13 residues. The covered CDR3 bases are TGTGCCAGCAGTGAGGGACAGTTCTATGAACAGTAC. Encoded protein: CASSEGQFYEQY. The whole CDR3 reads CASSEGQFYEQYF.

Regarding this clone: The genes and germline here are from mouse. From the germline J gene comes the end of the CDR3, since the read stops 1 residue before it. The V call is TRBV31, the J call TRBJ1-4, with D uncertain. CDR1 and CDR2 (germline): GKSSPN, SITVG. This CDR3 is 14 amino acids long. Trimming removed 0 bases at V and 3 bases at J, with 8 bases between. The sequenced part of the CDR3 DNA is TGTGCCTGGAGTCTAGTACAGACCAACGAAAGATTATTT. It specifies CAWSLVQTNERLF. The full CDR3 sequence reads CAWSLVQTNERLFF.

In the case of this clone: All gene names here are mouse names. This CDR3 reads CASSPDWGGANAEQFF. Partial CDR3 DNA: TGTGCCAGCAGCCCCGACTGGGGGGGCGCCAATGCTGAGCAGTTC. The chain is built from TRBV13-1 and TRBJ2-1; TRBD2 agrees at 12 bases. The read ends 1 residue shy of where the CDR3 ends; the end is completed using the germline J gene. Germline V gene data show CDR1 as NSHNY and CDR2 as SYGAGN. This CDR3 has 16 residues. J lost 5 bases, V lost 5 bases, and 8 bases had no gene match.

Points on this clone: Gene and germline names: mouse. The read falls 1 residue short of the CDR3 end, and the missing part is taken from the germline J gene. This rearrangement joins TRBV3 to TRBJ2-3; 11 nucleotides line up with TRBD2. V gave up 4 bases and J gave up 2 bases; unmatched junction bases: 2. CDR1 SNHLY and CDR2 FYNGKV come from the germline V gene (reference sequence). The CDR3 extends over 15 amino acids. The chain's CDR3 is CASSSDWGVAETLYF. The CDR3 DNA, read in part, is TGTGCCAGCAGCTCGGACTGGGGGGTTGCAGAAACGCTGTAT. The full variable domain, rest sourced from reference TRBV3 and TRBJ2-3, is GPKVLQIPSHQIIDMGQMVTLNCDPVSNHLYFYWYKQILGQQMEFLVNFYNGKVMEKSKLFKDQFSVERPDGSYFTLKIQPTALEDSAVYFCASSSDWGVAETLYFGSGTRLTVL.

This clone was seen just once. Gene labels here are mouse ones. Coverage ceases 1 residue before the CDR3 finishes, and the germline J gene fills in the end. The chain recombines TRBV31 with TRBJ1-2; TRBD1 aligns across 9 bases. Germline trimming cut 5 bases from V and 2 bases from J; bases unmatched to any gene: 3. CDR1 is GKSSPN and CDR2 is SITVG in the germline V gene. The CDR3 spans 13 residues. CDR3 amino acids: CAWAGTGNSDYTF. The DNA read from the CDR3 is TGTGCCTGGGCCGGGACAGGGAACTCCGACTACACC.

Concerning this clone: All gene names here are mouse names. The read finishes 1 residue shy of the CDR3 end, and the germline J gene is used to complete it. The rearrangement links TRBV29 to TRBJ2-4; D remains unclear. The CDR3 is made up of 12 amino acids. CDR1 is MSHET and CDR2 is SYDVDS in the germline V gene. V was clipped by 6 bases and J by 4 bases, with 8 bases between them. The CDR3 protein is CASRTTKNTLYF. CDR3 DNA (partial): TGTGCTAGCAGGACGACAAAAAACACCTTGTAC.

About this clone: Gene labels here are mouse ones. Read data end 1 residue before the CDR3 end; the end is taken from the germline J gene. The chain joins TRBV12-1 to TRBJ2-1, with D possibly called TRBD1 or TRBD2 (5 bases each). Between the trimmed V and J ends, which lost 2 bases and 2 bases, there was a span of 6 bases. Germline CDR1 is SGHSN and CDR2 is HYEKVE. The CDR3 totals 13 residues. CDR3 DNA, as far as it was read: TGTGCCAGCTCTCCGGGACACTATGCTGAGCAGTTC. Translating gives CASSPGHYAEQF. The entire CDR3 protein is CASSPGHYAEQFF.

About this clone itself: Gene names and germline refer to mouse. The read terminates 1 residue ahead of where the CDR3 ends, so the germline J gene completes it. The chain combines TRBV5 with TRBJ2-4, with 7 bases fitting TRBD2. Germline values: CDR1 LGHNA, CDR2 YNLKQL (reference sequence). With V trimmed by 0 bases and J by 3 bases, 3 bases remained unmatched. This CDR3 region has 15 residues. The CDR3 here is CASSQDQGLQNTLYF. The CDR3 DNA, read in part, is TGTGCCAGCAGCCAAGATCAGGGACTGCAAAACACCTTGTAC.

Of note for this clone: Gene names are mouse gene names. The CDR3 is cut off 1 residue early in the read; its end comes from the germline J gene. This rearrangement joins TRBV3 to TRBJ2-2; D tentatively reads TRBD1 or TRBD2 (6 bases each). The CDR3 consists of 16 residues. Trimming stripped 4 bases from V and 0 bases from J, with 12 bases between. Germline V gives CDR1 SNHLY, CDR2 FYNGKV (reference sequence). The part of the CDR3 DNA that was read is TGTGCCAGCAGCTCAGACGGGGGCCCAAACACCGGGCAGCTCTAC. Protein product: CASSSDGGPNTGQLY. The entire CDR3 sequence reads CASSSDGGPNTGQLYF.

Points on this clone: Genes here carry mouse names. The sequenced fragment ends 1 residue before the CDR3 boundary, so the rest is inferred from the germline J gene. The genes are TRBV5 and TRBJ2-1; 12 nucleotides align to TRBD1. The V segment lost 4 bases and the J segment 7 bases; nucleotides outside the gene matches: 5. CDR3 length equals 15 residues. Germline assignment: CDR1 LGHNA and CDR2 YNLKQL (reference sequence). The DNA read from the CDR3 is TGTGCCAGCAGCCTGGGACAGGGGGCAGGGGCTGAGCAGTTC. Residues: CASSLGQGAGAEQF. The entire CDR3 sequence reads CASSLGQGAGAEQFF.

Points on this clone: Mouse gene names apply. The CDR3 end is not reached by the read, which stops 1 residue before it; the germline J gene fills it in. The chain combines TRBV16 with TRBJ2-1; 8 bases are shared with TRBD2. The germline CDR1 and CDR2 sequences are SGHSA and FRNQAP. There are 15 residues in the CDR3. V trimming: 1 base; J trimming: 3 bases; junction bases outside the gene matches: 2. The CDR3 spells CASSLGGGRYAEQFF. The part of the CDR3 DNA that was read is TGTGCAAGCAGCTTAGGGGGGGGGCGCTATGCTGAGCAGTTC.

About this clone: Gene and germline names: mouse. The read comes to an end 1 residue before the CDR3 does, leaving the germline J gene to fill in the end. The chain has TRBV13-1 and TRBJ1-1; a weak D match, TRBD1 (6 bases). The V end was cut by 7 bases, the J end by 0 bases, with 7 bases between. Germline CDR1 and CDR2: NSHNY and SYGAGN. The CDR3 consists of 12 residues. The CDR3 bases that were read are TGTGCCAGCGGGACACCAAACACAGAAGTCTTC. Protein: CASGTPNTEVF. The full-length CDR3 reads as CASGTPNTEVFF.